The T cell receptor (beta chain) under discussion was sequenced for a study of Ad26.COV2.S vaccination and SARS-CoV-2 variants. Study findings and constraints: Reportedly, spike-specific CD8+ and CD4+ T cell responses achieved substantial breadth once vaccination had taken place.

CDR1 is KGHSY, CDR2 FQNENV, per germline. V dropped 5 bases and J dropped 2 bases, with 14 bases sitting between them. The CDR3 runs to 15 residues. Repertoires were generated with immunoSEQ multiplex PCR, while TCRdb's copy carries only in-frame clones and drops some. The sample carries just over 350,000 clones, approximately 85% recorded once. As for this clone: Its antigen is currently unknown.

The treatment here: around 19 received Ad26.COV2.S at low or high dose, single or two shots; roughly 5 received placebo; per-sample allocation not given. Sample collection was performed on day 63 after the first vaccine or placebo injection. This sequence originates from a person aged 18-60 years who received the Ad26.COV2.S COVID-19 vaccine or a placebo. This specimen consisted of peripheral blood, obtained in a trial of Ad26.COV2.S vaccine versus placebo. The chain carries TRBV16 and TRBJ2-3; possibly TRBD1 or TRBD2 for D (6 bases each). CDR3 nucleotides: TGTGCCAGCAGCTTCGTCGGGGGCCACACAGATACGCAGTATTTT. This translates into CASSFVGGHTDTQYF.